Listed here is a single T cell receptor beta chain. The source of the sample is a study of blood T cell repertoires in COVID-19. Study at large: Researchers got acute and convalescent COVID-19 samples from the United States, Italy and Spain. Sources were T cells, B-cell-depleted T cells, or PBMCs; the material itself was cDNA or gDNA.

Authors' analysis steps: It was from reference gene primer amplification that nucleated cell counts were estimated. TCRdb's copy holds only in-frame clones and misses some; the assay was immunoSEQ multiplex PCR. V and J calls and clone size come straight from that table; D and trimming were deduced from the DNA. The repertoire holds tens of thousands of clones, around 90% seen once, with approximately 3% in the top ten. The CDR3 is made up of 12 amino acids. The V and J ends lost 6 bases and 9 bases respectively, with 15 bases between them. This TCR was recovered from a man aged 50 or older with active COVID-19. The rearrangement uses TRBV12-3 or TRBV12-4 and TRBJ2-7; D not resolved. Sequencing was carried out using peripheral blood. Here the CDR3 reads CASSPNGGGQYF. The DNA for the CDR3 is TGTGCCAGCAGCCCTAACGGTGGCGGGCAGTACTTC.